Each of the 5 T cell receptor beta chains below was sequenced from the same sample in a study of a mutant IDH1 vaccine in newly diagnosed glioma. Documented time point: baseline, week 1 (first vaccination visit). The treatment here: pre-vaccination baseline after standard-of-care therapy. Clones were sequenced by immunoSEQ multiplex PCR, and TCRdb holds only the in-frame ones, with some missing. The table has 50,000 to 75,000 clones, about 90% seen once. This specimen was PBMCs, taken from a glioma patient treated with radiotherapy, temozolomide or both. These receptors were obtained from a man aged 50-59 years with glioma.

This clone was counted a few times. This chain uses TRBV6-1 with TRBJ2-1, with 7 bases fitting TRBD1. There are 14 residues in the CDR3. Per the germline V gene, CDR1 is MNHNS and CDR2 is SASEGT. Trimming took 7 bases from V and 5 from J; bases not matched to a gene: 8. This chain's CDR3 is CASIYGQVDNEQFF. The CDR3 coding sequence is TGTGCCAGCATCTACGGACAGGTTGACAATGAGCAGTTCTTC.

The chain joins TRBV18 to TRBJ1-2, with TRBD1 matching over 9 bases. After removal of 0 bases from V and 7 bases from J, the junction contained 6 bases not matched to a gene. Per germline, CDR1 KGHSH and CDR2 LQKENI. The CDR3 is made up of 15 amino acids. The DNA of the CDR3 is TGTGCCAGCTCACCACCGGGACAGGGACTCTCTGGCTACACCTTC. Amino acids: CASSPPGQGLSGYTF.

With regard to this clone: At one end the junction does not follow the germline gene, possibly because of a read error. This rearrangement joins TRBV7-7 to TRBJ2-5; the D gene could be TRBD1 or TRBD2 (5 bases each). The CDR3 is 15 amino acids. Germline values: CDR1 SSHAT, CDR2 FNYEAQ (reference sequence). CDR3 coding DNA: TGTGCTAGCAGCTTCTTATCAGGGAGAGGCGAGACCCAGTACTTC. This encodes CASSFLSGRGETQYF.

The chain uses TRBV6-1 and TRBJ1-5; possible D gene TRBD1, 6 bases. Germline loops: CDR1 MNHNS, CDR2 SASEGT. This CDR3 contains 15 residues. Deletions cut 5 bases from V and 2 bases from J, with 13 bases between. DNA of the CDR3: TGTGCCAGCAGTTCCGAACAGGGAGGCAATCAGCCCCAGCATTTT. Its translation is CASSSEQGGNQPQHF.

The CDR3: CASSLAQSINYGYTF. The CDR3 DNA reads TGTGCCAGCAGCCTCGCCCAGAGCATCAACTATGGCTACACCTTC. The rearrangement joins TRBV6-6 to TRBJ1-2; unclear D gene. The CDR3 covers 15 residues. The germline CDR1 and CDR2 sequences are MNHNY and SVGAGI (reference sequence). Trimming took off 6 bases at V and 2 bases at J, with 16 bases between the two ends.